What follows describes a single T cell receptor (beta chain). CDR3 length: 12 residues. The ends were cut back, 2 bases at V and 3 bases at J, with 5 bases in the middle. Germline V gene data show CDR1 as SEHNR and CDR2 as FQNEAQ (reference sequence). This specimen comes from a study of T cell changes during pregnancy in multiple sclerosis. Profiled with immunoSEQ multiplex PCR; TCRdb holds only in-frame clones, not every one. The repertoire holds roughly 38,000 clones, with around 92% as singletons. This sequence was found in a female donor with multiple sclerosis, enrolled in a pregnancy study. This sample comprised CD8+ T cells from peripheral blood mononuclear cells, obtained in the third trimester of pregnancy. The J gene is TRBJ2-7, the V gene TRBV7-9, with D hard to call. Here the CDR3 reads CASSLNYYEQYF. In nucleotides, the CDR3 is TGTGCCAGCAGCTTAAACTACTACGAGCAGTACTTC. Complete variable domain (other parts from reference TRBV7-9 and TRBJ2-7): DTGVSQNPRHKITKRGQNVTFRCDPISEHNRLYWYRQTLGQGPEFLTYFQNEAQLEKSRLLSDRFSAERPKGSFSTLEIQRTEQGDSAMYLCASSLNYYEQYFGPGTRLTVT.